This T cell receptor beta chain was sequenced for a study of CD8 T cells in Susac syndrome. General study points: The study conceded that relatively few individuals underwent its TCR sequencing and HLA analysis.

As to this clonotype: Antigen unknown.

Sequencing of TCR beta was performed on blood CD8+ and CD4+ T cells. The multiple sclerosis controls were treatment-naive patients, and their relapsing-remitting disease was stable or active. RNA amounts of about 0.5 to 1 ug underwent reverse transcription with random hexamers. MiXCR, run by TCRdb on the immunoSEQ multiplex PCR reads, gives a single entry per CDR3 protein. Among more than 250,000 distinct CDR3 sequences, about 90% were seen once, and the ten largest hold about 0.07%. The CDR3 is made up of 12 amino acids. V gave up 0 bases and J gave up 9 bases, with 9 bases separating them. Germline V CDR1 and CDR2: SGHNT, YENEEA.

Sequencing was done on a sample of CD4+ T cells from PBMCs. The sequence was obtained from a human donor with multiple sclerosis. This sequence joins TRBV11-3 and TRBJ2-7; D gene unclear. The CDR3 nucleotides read TGTGCCAGCAGCTTAGATCCGATCGGGCAGTACTTC. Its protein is CASSLDPIGQYF.